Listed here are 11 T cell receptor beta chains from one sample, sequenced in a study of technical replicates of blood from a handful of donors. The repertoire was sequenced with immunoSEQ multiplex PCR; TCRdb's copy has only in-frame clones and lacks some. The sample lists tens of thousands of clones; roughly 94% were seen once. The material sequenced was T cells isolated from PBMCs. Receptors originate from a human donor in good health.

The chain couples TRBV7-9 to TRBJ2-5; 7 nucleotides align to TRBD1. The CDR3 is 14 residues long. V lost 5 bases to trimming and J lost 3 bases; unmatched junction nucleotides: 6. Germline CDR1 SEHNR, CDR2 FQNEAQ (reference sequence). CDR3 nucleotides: TGTGCCAGCAGCCTCGGGACAGCCAAAGAGACCCAGTACTTC. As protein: CASSLGTAKETQYF.

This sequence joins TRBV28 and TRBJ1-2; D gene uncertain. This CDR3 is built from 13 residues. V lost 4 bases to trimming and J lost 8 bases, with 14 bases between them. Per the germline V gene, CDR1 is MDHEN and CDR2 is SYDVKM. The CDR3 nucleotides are TGTGCCAGCAGTTACCTGGTTTTTCAGGGCTACACCTTC. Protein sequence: CASSYLVFQGYTF.

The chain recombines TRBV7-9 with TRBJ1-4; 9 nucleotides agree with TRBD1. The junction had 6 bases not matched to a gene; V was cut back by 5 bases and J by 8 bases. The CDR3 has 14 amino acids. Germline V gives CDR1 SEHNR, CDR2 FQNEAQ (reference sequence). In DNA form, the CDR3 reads TGTGCCAGCAGCCGGGGACAGGGTGAAGAAAAACTGTTTTTT. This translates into CASSRGQGEEKLFF.

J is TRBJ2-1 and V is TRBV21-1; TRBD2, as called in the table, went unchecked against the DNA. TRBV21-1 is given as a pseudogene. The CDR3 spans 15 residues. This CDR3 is CASSKKVANYNEQFF. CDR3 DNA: TGTGCCAGCAGCAAAAAGGTAGCGAACTACAATGAGCAGTTCTTC.

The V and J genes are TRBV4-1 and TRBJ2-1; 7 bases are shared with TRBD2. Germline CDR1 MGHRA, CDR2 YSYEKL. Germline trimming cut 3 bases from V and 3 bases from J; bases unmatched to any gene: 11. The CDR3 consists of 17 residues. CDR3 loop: CASSHPTRLADYNEQFF. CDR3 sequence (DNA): TGCGCCAGCAGCCACCCGACGAGGCTAGCGGACTACAATGAGCAGTTCTTC.

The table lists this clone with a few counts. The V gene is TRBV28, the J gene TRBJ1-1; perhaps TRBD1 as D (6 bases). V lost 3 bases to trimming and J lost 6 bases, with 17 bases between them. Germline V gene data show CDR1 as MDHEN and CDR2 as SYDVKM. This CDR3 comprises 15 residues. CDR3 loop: CASSLWKTGFSEAFF. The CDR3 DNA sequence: TGTGCCAGCAGTTTGTGGAAAACAGGGTTCTCTGAAGCTTTCTTT.

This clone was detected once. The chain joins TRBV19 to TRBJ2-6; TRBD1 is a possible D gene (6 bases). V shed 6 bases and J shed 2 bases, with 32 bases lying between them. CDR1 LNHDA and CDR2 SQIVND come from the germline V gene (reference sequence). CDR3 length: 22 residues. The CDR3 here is CASRPAGQNNKTPLPGANVLTF. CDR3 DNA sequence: TGTGCCAGTAGACCCGCCGGACAGAATAATAAAACGCCTTTGCCTGGGGCCAACGTCCTGACTTTC.

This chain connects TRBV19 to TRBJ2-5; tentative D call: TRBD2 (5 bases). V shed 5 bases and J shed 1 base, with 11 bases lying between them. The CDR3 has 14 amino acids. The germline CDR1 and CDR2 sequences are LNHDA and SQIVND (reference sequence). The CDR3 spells CASSVSGGQETQYF. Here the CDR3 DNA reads TGTGCCAGTAGTGTCAGCGGCGGCCAAGAGACCCAGTACTTC.

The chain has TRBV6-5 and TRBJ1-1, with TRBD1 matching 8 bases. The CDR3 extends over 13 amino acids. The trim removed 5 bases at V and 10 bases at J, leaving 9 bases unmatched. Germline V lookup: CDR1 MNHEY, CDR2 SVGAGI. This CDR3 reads CASSRFGQGLAFF. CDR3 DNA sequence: TGTGCCAGCAGTCGCTTTGGACAGGGCTTAGCTTTCTTT.

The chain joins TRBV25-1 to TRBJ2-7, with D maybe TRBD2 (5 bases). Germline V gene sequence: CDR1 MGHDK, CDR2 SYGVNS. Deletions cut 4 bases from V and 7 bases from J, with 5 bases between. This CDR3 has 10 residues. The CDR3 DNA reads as TGTGCCAGCAGTGCGGGAGAGCAGTACTTC. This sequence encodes CASSAGEQYF.

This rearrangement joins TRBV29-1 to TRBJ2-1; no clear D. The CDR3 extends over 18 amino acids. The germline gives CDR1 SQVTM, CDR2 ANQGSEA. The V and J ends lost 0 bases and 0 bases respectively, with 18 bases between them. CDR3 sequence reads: CSVEDRKEESFSYNEQFF. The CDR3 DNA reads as TGCAGCGTTGAAGATAGAAAAGAAGAGAGCTTCTCCTACAATGAGCAGTTCTTC.